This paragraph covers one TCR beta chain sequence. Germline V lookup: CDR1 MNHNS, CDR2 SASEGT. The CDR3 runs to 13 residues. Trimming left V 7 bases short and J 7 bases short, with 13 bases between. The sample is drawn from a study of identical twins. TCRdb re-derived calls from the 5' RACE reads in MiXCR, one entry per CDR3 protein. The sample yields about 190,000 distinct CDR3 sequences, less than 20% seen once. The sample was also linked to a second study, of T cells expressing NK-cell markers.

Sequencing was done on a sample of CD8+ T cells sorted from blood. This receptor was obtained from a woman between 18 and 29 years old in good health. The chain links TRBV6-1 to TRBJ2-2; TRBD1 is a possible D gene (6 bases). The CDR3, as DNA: TGTGCCAGCAATACCCAGGGGAACGGGGAGCTGTTTTTT. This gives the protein CASNTQGNGELFF.